This T cell receptor (beta chain) derives from a study of T cells after yellow fever vaccination. Regarding the study as a whole: Abundant clonotypes (contaminants from the bulk population) could be present in FACS-sorted repertoires. Booster sampling recovered most clones from primary vaccination (around 97% CD4, just over 85% CD8).

The CDR3 contains 16 residues. Germline V CDR1 and CDR2: SNHLY, FYNNEI. Remarks on this clonotype: What it binds is not known. One end of the junction varies from germline; a read error may be responsible.

Synthesis of TCR cDNA relied on 5'RACE template switching, which attached a universal primer site and UMIs. TCRdb called the 5' RACE reads again in MiXCR, with one record for every CDR3 protein. This sample has 510,000 or so distinct CDR3 sequences, with about 19% found just once. The sample consisted of PBMCs, taken 15 days after the yellow fever booster vaccination. The chain has TRBV2 and TRBJ2-5; the match to TRBD2 covers 8 bases. The sequence was obtained from a man aged 25 to 40 who received the YFV17D yellow fever vaccine. The CDR3 here is CTSRTDLAGGDETQYF. The CDR3 bases are TGTACCAGTCGAACTGACCTCGCGGGAGGTGATGAGACCCAGTACTTC.